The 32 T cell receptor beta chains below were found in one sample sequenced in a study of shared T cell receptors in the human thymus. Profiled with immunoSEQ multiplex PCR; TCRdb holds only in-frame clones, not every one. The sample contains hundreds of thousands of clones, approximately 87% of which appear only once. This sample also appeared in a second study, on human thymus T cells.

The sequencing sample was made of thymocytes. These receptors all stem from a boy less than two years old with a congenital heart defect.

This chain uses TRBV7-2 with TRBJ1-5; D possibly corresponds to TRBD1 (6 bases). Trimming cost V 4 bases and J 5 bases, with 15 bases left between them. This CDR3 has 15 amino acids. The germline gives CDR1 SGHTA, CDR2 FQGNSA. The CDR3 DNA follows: TGTGCCAGCAGCTCCCGGGACAAGGGAGATCAGCCCCAGCATTTT. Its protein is CASSSRDKGDQPQHF.

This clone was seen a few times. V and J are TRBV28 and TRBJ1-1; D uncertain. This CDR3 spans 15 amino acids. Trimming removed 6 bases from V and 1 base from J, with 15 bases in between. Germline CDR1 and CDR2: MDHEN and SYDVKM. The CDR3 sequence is CASSSPTGRNTEAFF. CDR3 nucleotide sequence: TGTGCCAGCAGCTCCCCTACGGGGAGGAACACTGAAGCTTTCTTT. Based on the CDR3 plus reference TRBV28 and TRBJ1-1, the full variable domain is DVKVTQSSRYLVKRTGEKVFLECVQDMDHENMFWYRQDPGLGLRLIYFSYDVKMKEKGDIPEGYSVSREKKERFSLILESASTNQTSMYLCASSSPTGRNTEAFFGQGTRLTVV.

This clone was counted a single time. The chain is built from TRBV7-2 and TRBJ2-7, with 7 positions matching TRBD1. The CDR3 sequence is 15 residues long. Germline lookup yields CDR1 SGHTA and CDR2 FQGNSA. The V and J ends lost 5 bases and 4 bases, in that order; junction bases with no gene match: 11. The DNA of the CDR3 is TGTGCCAGCAGCGTAGTTTGGACAGGCACGTACGAGCAGTACTTC. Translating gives CASSVVWTGTYEQYF.

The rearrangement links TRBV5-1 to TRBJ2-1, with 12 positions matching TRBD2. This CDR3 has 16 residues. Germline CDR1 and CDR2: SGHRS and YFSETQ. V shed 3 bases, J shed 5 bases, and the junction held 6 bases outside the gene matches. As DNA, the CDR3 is TGCGCCAGCAGCTCGCCCGGACTAGCGGGACACAATGAGCAGTTCTTC. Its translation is CASSSPGLAGHNEQFF. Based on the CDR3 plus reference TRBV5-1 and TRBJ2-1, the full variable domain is KAGVTQTPRYLIKTRGQQVTLSCSPISGHRSVSWYQQTPGQGLQFLFEYFSETQRNKGNFPGRFSGRQFSNSRSEMNVSTLELGDSALYLCASSSPGLAGHNEQFFGPGTRLTVL.

CDR3 amino acids: CASSRTSGDYEQYF. The CDR3 nucleotides read TGTGCCAGCAGCCGGACTAGCGGGGATTACGAGCAGTACTTC. The genes are TRBV7-9 and TRBJ2-7, with 12 bases aligning to TRBD2. The CDR3 length is 14 residues. V shed 5 bases and J 4 bases; nucleotides not matched to a gene: 3. Germline CDR1 and CDR2: SEHNR and FQNEAQ (reference sequence).

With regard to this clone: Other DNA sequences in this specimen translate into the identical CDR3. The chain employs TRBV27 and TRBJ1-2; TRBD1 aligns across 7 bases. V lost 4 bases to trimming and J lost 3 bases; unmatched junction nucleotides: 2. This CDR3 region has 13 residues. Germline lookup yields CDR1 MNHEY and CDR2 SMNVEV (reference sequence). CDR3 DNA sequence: TGTGCCAGCAGTTCGGGACAGCACTATGGCTACACCTTC. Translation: CASSSGQHYGYTF.

CDR3 region: CASSYSKREGLADEQYF. CDR3 in DNA: TGTGCCAGCAGTTACTCAAAACGAGAGGGACTAGCTGACGAGCAGTACTTC. The V call is TRBV6-7, the J call TRBJ2-7; 9 bases fit TRBD2. TRBV6-7 has ORF status, its function being uncertain. The CDR3 extends over 17 amino acids. The ends lost 0 bases at V and 5 bases at J; junction bases unmatched: 11.

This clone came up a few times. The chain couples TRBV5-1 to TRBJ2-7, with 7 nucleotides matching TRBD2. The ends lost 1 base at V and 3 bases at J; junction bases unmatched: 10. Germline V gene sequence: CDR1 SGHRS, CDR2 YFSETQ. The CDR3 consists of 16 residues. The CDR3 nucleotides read TGCGCCAGCAGCTTGTTGCTAGCGGAGGGTCACTACGAGCAGTACTTC. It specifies CASSLLLAEGHYEQYF.

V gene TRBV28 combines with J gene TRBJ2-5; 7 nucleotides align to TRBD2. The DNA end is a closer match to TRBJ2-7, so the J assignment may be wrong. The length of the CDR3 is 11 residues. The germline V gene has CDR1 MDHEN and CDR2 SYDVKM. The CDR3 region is CASSPGGEQYF. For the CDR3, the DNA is TGTGCCAGCAGCCCGGGGGGCGAGCAGTACTTC.

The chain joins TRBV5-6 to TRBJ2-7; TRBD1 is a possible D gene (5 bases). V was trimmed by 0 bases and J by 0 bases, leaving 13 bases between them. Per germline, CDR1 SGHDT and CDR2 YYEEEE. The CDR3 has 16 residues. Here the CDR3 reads CASSLEVLRDSYEQYF. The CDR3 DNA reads TGTGCCAGCAGCTTGGAGGTTCTCAGGGACTCCTACGAGCAGTACTTC. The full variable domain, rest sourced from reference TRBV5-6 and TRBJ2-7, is DAGVTQSPTHLIKTRGQQVTLRCSPKSGHDTVSWYQQALGQGPQFIFQYYEEEERQRGNFPDRFSGHQFPNYSSELNVNALLLGDSALYLCASSLEVLRDSYEQYFGPGTRLTVT.

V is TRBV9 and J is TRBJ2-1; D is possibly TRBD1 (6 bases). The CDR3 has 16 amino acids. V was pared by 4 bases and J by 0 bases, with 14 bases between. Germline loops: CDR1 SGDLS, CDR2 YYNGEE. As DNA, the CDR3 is TGTGCCAGCAGCCCCCAGGGGTTCAGCTCCTACAATGAGCAGTTCTTC. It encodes CASSPQGFSSYNEQFF.

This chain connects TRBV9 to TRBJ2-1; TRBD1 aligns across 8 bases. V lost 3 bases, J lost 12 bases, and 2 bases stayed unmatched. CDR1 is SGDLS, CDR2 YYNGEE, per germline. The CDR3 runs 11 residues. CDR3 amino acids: CASSGGQGQFF. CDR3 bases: TGTGCCAGCAGCGGAGGACAGGGGCAGTTCTTC. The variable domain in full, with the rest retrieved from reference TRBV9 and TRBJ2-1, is DSGVTQTPKHLITATGQRVTLRCSPRSGDLSVYWYQQSLDQGLQFLIQYYNGEERAKGNILERFSAQQFPDLHSELNLSSLELGDSALYFCASSGGQGQFFGPGTRLTVL.

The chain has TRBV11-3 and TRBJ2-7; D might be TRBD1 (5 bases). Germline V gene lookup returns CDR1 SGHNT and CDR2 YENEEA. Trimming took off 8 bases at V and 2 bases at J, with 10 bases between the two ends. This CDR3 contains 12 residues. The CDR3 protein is CASGNRTYEQYF. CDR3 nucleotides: TGTGCCAGCGGAAACAGGACCTACGAGCAGTACTTC.

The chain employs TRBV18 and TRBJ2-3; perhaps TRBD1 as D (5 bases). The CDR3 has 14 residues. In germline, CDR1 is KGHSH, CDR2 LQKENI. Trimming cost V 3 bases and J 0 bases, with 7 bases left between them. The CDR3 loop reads CASSPQGSTDTQYF. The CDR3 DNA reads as TGTGCCAGCTCACCGCAGGGAAGCACAGATACGCAGTATTTT.

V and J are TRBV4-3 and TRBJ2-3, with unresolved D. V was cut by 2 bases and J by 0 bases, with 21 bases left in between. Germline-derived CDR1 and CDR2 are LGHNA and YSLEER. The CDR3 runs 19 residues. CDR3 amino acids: CASSQQNYLPVCSTDTQYF. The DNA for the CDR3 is TGCGCCAGCAGCCAACAGAACTATCTTCCGGTTTGCAGCACAGATACGCAGTATTTT.

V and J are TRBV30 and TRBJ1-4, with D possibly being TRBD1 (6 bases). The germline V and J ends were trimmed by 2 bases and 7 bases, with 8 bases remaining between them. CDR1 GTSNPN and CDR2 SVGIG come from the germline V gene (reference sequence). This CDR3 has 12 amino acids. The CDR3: CAWSPTGEKLFF. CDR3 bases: TGTGCCTGGAGTCCGACAGGTGAAAAACTGTTTTTT.

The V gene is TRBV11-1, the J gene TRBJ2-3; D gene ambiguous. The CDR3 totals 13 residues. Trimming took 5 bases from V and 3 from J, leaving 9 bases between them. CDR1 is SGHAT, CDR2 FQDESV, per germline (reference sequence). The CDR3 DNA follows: TGTGCCAGCAGCCGCCGGGTGACAGATACGCAGTATTTT. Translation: CASSRRVTDTQYF. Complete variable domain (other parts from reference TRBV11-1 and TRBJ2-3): EAEVAQSPRYKITEKSQAVAFWCDPISGHATLYWYRQILGQGPELLVQFQDESVVDDSQLPKDRFSAERLKGVDSTLKIQPAELGDSAMYLCASSRRVTDTQYFGPGTRLTVL.

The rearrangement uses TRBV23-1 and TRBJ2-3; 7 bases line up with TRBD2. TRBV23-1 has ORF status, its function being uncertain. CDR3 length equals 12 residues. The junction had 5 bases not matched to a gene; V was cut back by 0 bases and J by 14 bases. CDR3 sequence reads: CASSQSQASGYF. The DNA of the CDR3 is TGCGCCAGCAGTCAATCTCAGGCTAGCGGGTATTTT.

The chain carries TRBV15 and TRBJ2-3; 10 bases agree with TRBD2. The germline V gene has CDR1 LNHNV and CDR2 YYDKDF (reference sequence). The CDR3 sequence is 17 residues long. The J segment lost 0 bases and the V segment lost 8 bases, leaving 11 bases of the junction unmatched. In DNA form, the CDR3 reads TGTGCCACCTCCTCCAGAAAAGCGGGGGGGAGCACAGATACGCAGTATTTT. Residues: CATSSRKAGGSTDTQYF. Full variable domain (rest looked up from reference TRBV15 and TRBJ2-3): DAMVIQNPRYQVTQFGKPVTLSCSQTLNHNVMYWYQQKSSQAPKLLFHYYDKDFNNEADTPDNFQSRRPNTSFCFLDIRSPGLGDTAMYLCATSSRKAGGSTDTQYFGPGTRLTVL.

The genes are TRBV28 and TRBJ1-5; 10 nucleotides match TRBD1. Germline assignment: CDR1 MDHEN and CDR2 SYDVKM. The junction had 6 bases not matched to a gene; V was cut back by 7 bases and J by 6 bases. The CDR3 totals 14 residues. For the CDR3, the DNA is TGTGCCAGCACTCCGACAGGGGGCAGTCAGCCCCAGCATTTT. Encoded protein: CASTPTGGSQPQHF.

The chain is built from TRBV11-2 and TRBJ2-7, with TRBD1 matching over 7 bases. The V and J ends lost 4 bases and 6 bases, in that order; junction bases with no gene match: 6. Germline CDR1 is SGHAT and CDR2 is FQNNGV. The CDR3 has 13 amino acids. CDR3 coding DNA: TGTGCCAGCAGCTCAACAGGGGTAGTCGAGCAGTACTTC. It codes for CASSSTGVVEQYF.

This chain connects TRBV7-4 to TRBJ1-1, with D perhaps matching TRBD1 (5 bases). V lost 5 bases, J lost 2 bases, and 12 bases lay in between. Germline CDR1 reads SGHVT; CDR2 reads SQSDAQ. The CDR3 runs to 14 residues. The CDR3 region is CASSPRQPNTEAFF. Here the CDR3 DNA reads TGTGCCAGCAGCCCAAGACAGCCAAACACTGAAGCTTTCTTT.

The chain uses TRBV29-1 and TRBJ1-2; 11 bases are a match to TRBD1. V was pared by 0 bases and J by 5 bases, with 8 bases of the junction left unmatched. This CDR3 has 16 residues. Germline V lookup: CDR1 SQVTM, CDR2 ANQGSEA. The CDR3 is CSVEEDRGPLWYGYTF. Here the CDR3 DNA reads TGCAGCGTTGAAGAGGACAGGGGGCCCCTTTGGTATGGCTACACCTTC.

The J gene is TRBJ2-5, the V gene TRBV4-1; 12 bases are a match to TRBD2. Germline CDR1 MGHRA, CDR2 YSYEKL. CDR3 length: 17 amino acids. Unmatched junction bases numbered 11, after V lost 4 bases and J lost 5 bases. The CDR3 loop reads CASSLTTSGGSSETQYF. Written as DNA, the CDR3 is TGCGCCAGCAGCCTTACGACTAGCGGGGGTTCTTCGGAGACCCAGTACTTC.

The CDR3 protein is CAWSPREVTYEQYF. CDR3 coding DNA: TGTGCCTGGAGTCCCAGGGAGGTCACCTACGAGCAGTACTTC. The V and J genes are TRBV30 and TRBJ2-7; D is perhaps TRBD2 (6 bases). V lost 2 bases, J lost 2 bases, and 13 bases lay in between. The CDR3 has 14 amino acids. Per germline, CDR1 GTSNPN and CDR2 SVGIG (reference sequence).

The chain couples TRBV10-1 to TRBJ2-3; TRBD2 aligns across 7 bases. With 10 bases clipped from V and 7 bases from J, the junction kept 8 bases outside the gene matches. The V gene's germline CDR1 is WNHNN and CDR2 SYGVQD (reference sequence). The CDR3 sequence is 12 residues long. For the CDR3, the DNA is TGCGCCACCAGGACTAGGGCATATACGCAGTATTTT. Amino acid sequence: CATRTRAYTQYF.

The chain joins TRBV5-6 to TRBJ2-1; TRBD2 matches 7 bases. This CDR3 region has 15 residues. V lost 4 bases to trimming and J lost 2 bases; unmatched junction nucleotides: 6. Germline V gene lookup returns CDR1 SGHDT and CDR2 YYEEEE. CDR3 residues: CASSVRTSPYNEQFF. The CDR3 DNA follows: TGTGCCAGCAGCGTTAGGACTAGTCCCTACAATGAGCAGTTCTTC.

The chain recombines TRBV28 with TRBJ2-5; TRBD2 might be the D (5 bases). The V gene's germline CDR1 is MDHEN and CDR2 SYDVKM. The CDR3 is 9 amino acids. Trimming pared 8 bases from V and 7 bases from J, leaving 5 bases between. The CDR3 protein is CASGGTQYF. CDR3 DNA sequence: TGTGCCAGCGGAGGGACCCAGTACTTC.

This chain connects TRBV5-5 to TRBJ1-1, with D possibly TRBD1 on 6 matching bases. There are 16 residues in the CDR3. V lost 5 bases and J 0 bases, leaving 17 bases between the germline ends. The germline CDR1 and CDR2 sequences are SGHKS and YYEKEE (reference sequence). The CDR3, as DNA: TGTGCCAGCAGAATTATGCTCGGACAGTTGAACACTGAAGCTTTCTTT. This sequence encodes CASRIMLGQLNTEAFF.

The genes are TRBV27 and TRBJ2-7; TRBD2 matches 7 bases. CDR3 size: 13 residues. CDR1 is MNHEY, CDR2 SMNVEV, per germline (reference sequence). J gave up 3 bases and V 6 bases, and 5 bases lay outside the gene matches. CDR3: CASRERTSYEQYF. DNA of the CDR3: TGTGCCAGCAGGGAAAGGACTAGCTACGAGCAGTACTTC.

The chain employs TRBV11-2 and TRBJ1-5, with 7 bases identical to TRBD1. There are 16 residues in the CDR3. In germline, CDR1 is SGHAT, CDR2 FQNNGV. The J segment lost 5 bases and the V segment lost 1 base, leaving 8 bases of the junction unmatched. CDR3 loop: CASSLGIRQGDQPQHF. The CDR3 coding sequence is TGTGCCAGCAGCTTAGGTATTCGACAGGGAGATCAGCCCCAGCATTTT. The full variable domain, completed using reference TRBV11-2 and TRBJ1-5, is EAGVAQSPRYKIIEKRQSVAFWCNPISGHATLYWYQQILGQGPKLLIQFQNNGVVDDSQLPKDRFSAERLKGVDSTLKIQPAKLEDSAVYLCASSLGIRQGDQPQHFGDGTRLSIL.

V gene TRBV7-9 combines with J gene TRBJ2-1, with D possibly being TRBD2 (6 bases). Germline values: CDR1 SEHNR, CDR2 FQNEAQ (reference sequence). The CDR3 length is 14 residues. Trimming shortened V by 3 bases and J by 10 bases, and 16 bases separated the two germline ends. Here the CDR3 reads CASSFIIWGDEQFF. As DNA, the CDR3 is TGTGCCAGCAGCTTTATAATTTGGGGGGACGAGCAGTTCTTC.